The 25 T cell receptor beta chains listed next were all sequenced from one sample in a study of T-cell memory formation after mild COVID-19 (dated by TCRdb to about 2021). Receptors were amplified or captured by 5' RACE. TCRdb names Illumina NovaSeq 6000 as the instrument used. TCRdb handled the public reads itself, with Q25 trimming in fastp and clone calling in MiXCR, and kept productive beta chains. Identical CDR3 protein sequences are pooled into one entry, listed with their most common genes and DNA. The sample has roughly 600,000 distinct CDR3 sequences on record, approximately 19% of them singletons. The top ten clonotypes cover more than 10% of the sample. The specimen sequenced was PBMCs or a T cell subset sorted from them (not recorded which). These receptors all stem from an adult woman who had mild COVID-19 (a few samples of this study predate the infection). The sample titles of this study are shuffled in the database, so cell type and time point are left out; the donor was told from shared clones.

The sample holds a few counts of this clonotype. The V and J genes are TRBV24-1 and TRBJ2-5; 14 bases map to TRBD2. The V gene end was trimmed by 3 bases and the J gene end by 3 bases; junction bases not matched to a gene: 5. The CDR3 contains 17 residues. Germline CDR1 and CDR2: KGHDR and SFDVKD. CDR3 sequence: CATSDTLGLAGEETQYF. In nucleotides, the CDR3 is TGTGCCACCAGTGATACCCTGGGACTAGCGGGAGAAGAGACCCAGTACTTC.

This chain connects TRBV18 to TRBJ2-5; 7 bases are shared with TRBD2. The trim removed 6 bases at V and 1 base at J, leaving 5 bases unmatched. The CDR3 is made up of 14 amino acids. In germline, CDR1 is KGHSH, CDR2 LQKENI. This CDR3 reads CASSPTSVQETQYF. CDR3 coding DNA: TGTGCCAGCTCTCCTACTAGCGTCCAAGAGACCCAGTACTTC.

The chain links TRBV5-6 to TRBJ2-6; the match to TRBD2 covers 7 bases. The CDR3 runs 18 residues. Per the germline V gene, CDR1 is SGHDT and CDR2 is YYEEEE. Losses at the gene ends were 6 bases for V and 0 bases for J; bases not matched to a gene: 12. CDR3 residues: CASILRDYHVSGANVLTF. Here the CDR3 DNA reads TGTGCCAGCATCCTCCGGGACTATCACGTCTCTGGGGCCAACGTCCTGACTTTC.

This chain links TRBV24-1 with TRBJ2-7; a weak D match, TRBD1 (6 bases). The CDR3 length is 15 residues. Germline V gives CDR1 KGHDR, CDR2 SFDVKD. Trimming removed 4 bases from V and 3 bases from J, with 15 bases in between. The CDR3 DNA reads TGTGCCACCAGTGAGCTGCCGACAGGCAACTACGAGCAGTACTTC. This translates into CATSELPTGNYEQYF.

This chain joins TRBV7-3 and TRBJ1-2; D is unresolved. Germline values: CDR1 SGHTA, CDR2 FQGTGA. The CDR3 has 15 residues. V gave up 4 bases and J gave up 0 bases, with 12 bases separating them. The CDR3 loop is CASSSGPVANYGYTF. CDR3 bases: TGTGCCAGCAGCTCCGGACCGGTGGCTAACTATGGCTACACCTTC. Full variable domain (remainder filled in from reference TRBV7-3 and TRBJ1-2): GAGVSQTPSNKVTEKGKYVELRCDPISGHTALYWYRQSLGQGPEFLIYFQGTGAADDSGLPNDRFFAVRPEGSVSTLKIQRTERGDSAVYLCASSSGPVANYGYTFGSGTRLTVV.

V gene TRBV9 combines with J gene TRBJ2-3, with D perhaps matching TRBD2 (6 bases). Germline V gene data show CDR1 as SGDLS and CDR2 as YYNGEE. The CDR3 consists of 15 residues. Trimming removed 0 bases from V and 2 bases from J, with 10 bases in between. CDR3 sequence: CASSVAGGTTDTQYF. The CDR3 DNA reads as TGTGCCAGCAGCGTAGCCGGGGGAACCACAGATACGCAGTATTTT.

This chain joins TRBV5-1 and TRBJ1-6; no firm D call. Germline V gives CDR1 SGHRS, CDR2 YFSETQ. Trimming cost V 1 base and J 8 bases, with 16 bases left between them. This CDR3 is 16 amino acids long. The CDR3 loop is CASSLNSVKGDSPLHF. The CDR3 nucleotides are TGCGCCAGCAGCTTGAACTCCGTGAAGGGCGATTCACCCCTCCACTTT.

On this clonotype itself: Sequence at one end of the junction differs from germline and may be a read error. The chain employs TRBV6-6 and TRBJ2-5; D is perhaps TRBD1 or TRBD2 (5 bases each). The CDR3 runs 12 residues. From germline, CDR1 is MNHNY and CDR2 SVGAGI (reference sequence). CDR3 DNA: TGTGCCAGCAGTTACAGGGGAGAGGCCCAGTACTTC. Translating it yields CASSYRGEAQYF.

This chain links TRBV7-6 with TRBJ2-7; the D gene could be TRBD1 or TRBD2 (5 bases each). V was trimmed by 1 base and J by 0 bases, leaving 10 bases between them. This CDR3 is built from 15 residues. Looked up from germline, CDR1 is SGHVS and CDR2 is FNYEAQ. CDR3 sequence (DNA): TGTGCCAGCAGCTTAGAAGGGGCGGGCTCCTACGAGCAGTACTTC. Its protein is CASSLEGAGSYEQYF.

This clonotype was found a few times. This chain uses TRBV5-4 with TRBJ2-7; TRBD1 or TRBD2 may be the D gene (5 bases each). The CDR3 is made up of 15 amino acids. Germline assignment: CDR1 SGHNT and CDR2 YYREEE (reference sequence). Trimming removed 2 bases at V and 4 bases at J, with 16 bases between. The CDR3 sequence: CASSFRGPSYYEQYF. CDR3 nucleotides: TGTGCCAGCAGCTTTAGGGGACCGTCCTATTACGAGCAGTACTTC.

This clonotype was found a few times. The chain combines TRBV2 with TRBJ2-3; D call uncertain. Trimming shortened V by 1 base and J by 0 bases, and 11 bases separated the two germline ends. The CDR3 runs 16 residues. Germline-derived CDR1 and CDR2 are SNHLY and FYNNEI. The CDR3: CASSEGKTYSTDTQYF. CDR3 bases: TGTGCCAGCAGTGAAGGGAAGACATACAGCACAGATACGCAGTATTTT.

This clonotype was observed a few times. The genes are TRBV3-1 and TRBJ1-1; 8 bases fit TRBD1. V lost 2 bases and J lost 1; bases outside the gene matches: 3. The CDR3 loop spans 15 amino acids. From germline, CDR1 is LGHDT and CDR2 YNNKEL (reference sequence). CDR3 in amino acids: CASSQRTGWNTEAFF. The DNA for the CDR3 is TGTGCCAGCAGCCAACGGACAGGGTGGAACACTGAAGCTTTCTTT.

The chain combines TRBV11-2 with TRBJ2-7, with 13 bases aligning to TRBD2. The CDR3 consists of 16 residues. The trim removed 1 base at V and 8 bases at J, leaving 8 bases unmatched. In germline, CDR1 is SGHAT, CDR2 FQNNGV. The CDR3 DNA reads TGTGCCAGCAGCTTAGGGACTAGCGGGGGATTGACTCAGCAGTACTTC. It translates to CASSLGTSGGLTQQYF.

The rearrangement links TRBV30 to TRBJ2-2; the D is unclear. Trimming took 4 bases from V and 3 from J, leaving 12 bases between them. The CDR3 consists of 14 residues. Germline V CDR1 and CDR2: GTSNPN, SVGIG (reference sequence). The CDR3 is CAWTARAHTGELFF. The CDR3 region has the DNA TGTGCCTGGACTGCAAGGGCCCACACCGGGGAGCTGTTTTTT.

J is TRBJ2-3 and V is TRBV2; 11 nucleotides align to TRBD2. V trimming: 4 bases; J trimming: 9 bases; junction bases outside the gene matches: 12. The CDR3 sequence is 16 residues long. Germline values: CDR1 SNHLY, CDR2 FYNNEI. The CDR3, as DNA: TGTGCCAGCAGTGGTATTAGCGGGGGGGCCTGGGGGACGCAGTATTTT. Translation gives CASSGISGGAWGTQYF.

The rearrangement joins TRBV7-2 to TRBJ2-4; the D gene is possibly TRBD2 (5 bases). The CDR3 runs to 15 residues. V was pared by 5 bases and J by 7 bases, with 18 bases between. Germline CDR1 is SGHTA and CDR2 is FQGNSA. The DNA for the CDR3 is TGTGCCAGCAGCCCGCCCGGGGTAAAAGGGAACATTCAGTACTTC. Protein sequence: CASSPPGVKGNIQYF. Variable domain in full (rest from reference TRBV7-2 and TRBJ2-4): GAGVSQSPSNKVTEKGKDVELRCDPISGHTALYWYRQSLGQGLEFLIYFQGNSAPDKSGLPSDRFSAERTGGSVSTLTIQRTQQEDSAVYLCASSPPGVKGNIQYFGAGTRLSVL.

This clonotype was seen a handful of times. The chain uses TRBV11-2 and TRBJ2-4, with D possibly being TRBD1 or TRBD2 (5 bases each). Germline V gene data show CDR1 as SGHAT and CDR2 as FQNNGV. There are 16 residues in the CDR3. V was pared by 2 bases and J by 3 bases, with 14 bases between. CDR3 DNA sequence: TGTGCCAGCAGCTTATCCATCCCAGGGAGCAAAAACATTCAGTACTTC. As protein: CASSLSIPGSKNIQYF. The full variable domain, with the rest looked up from reference TRBV11-2 and TRBJ2-4, is EAGVAQSPRYKIIEKRQSVAFWCNPISGHATLYWYQQILGQGPKLLIQFQNNGVVDDSQLPKDRFSAERLKGVDSTLKIQPAKLEDSAVYLCASSLSIPGSKNIQYFGAGTRLSVL.

This clonotype was seen more than once but under ten times. The chain combines TRBV12-3 or TRBV12-4 with TRBJ2-1; 7 bases agree with TRBD1. Germline trimming cut 6 bases from V and 3 bases from J; bases unmatched to any gene: 8. There are 15 residues in the CDR3. The CDR3 is CASRTDRRNYNEQFF. In nucleotides, the CDR3 is TGTGCCAGCAGAACGGACAGGAGAAACTACAATGAGCAGTTCTTC.

This chain connects TRBV7-3 to TRBJ2-2; D gene uncertain. Trimming took off 4 bases at V and 6 bases at J, with 6 bases between the two ends. The V gene's germline CDR1 is SGHTA and CDR2 FQGTGA. The CDR3 runs to 12 residues. This CDR3 reads CASSSHPGELFF. The CDR3 DNA follows: TGTGCCAGCAGCTCACACCCCGGGGAGCTGTTTTTT.

This clonotype appeared a few times. The rearrangement joins TRBV24-1 to TRBJ2-1; 8 bases are a match to TRBD2. With 2 bases clipped from V and 4 bases from J, the junction kept 3 bases outside the gene matches. CDR3 length: 15 residues. Looked up from germline, CDR1 is KGHDR and CDR2 is SFDVKD. CDR3 loop: CATSDSGGGYNEQFF. CDR3 in DNA: TGTGCCACCAGTGATTCGGGAGGGGGGTACAATGAGCAGTTCTTC.

The V call is TRBV7-6, the J call TRBJ1-3; unclear D gene. The CDR3 runs 15 residues. Germline V gives CDR1 SGHVS, CDR2 FNYEAQ. V was pared by 5 bases and J by 0 bases, with 11 bases between. Here the CDR3 reads CASSLSRNSGNTIYF. CDR3 DNA: TGTGCCAGCAGCCTGAGTAGAAACTCTGGAAACACCATATATTTT.

This clonotype has only a few counts. The rearrangement links TRBV7-6 to TRBJ2-3; TRBD2 aligns across 12 bases. The germline CDR1 and CDR2 sequences are SGHVS and FNYEAQ. V shed 5 bases and J 6 bases; nucleotides not matched to a gene: 6. CDR3 length: 15 amino acids. The CDR3 coding sequence is TGTGCCAGCAGCCCGACTAGCGGGAGTGGGGATACGCAGTATTTT. Residues: CASSPTSGSGDTQYF.

This clonotype has at least ten counts. V is TRBV27 and J is TRBJ2-1; TRBD2 matches 7 bases. V lost 7 bases to trimming and J lost 2 bases; unmatched junction nucleotides: 5. Germline loops: CDR1 MNHEY, CDR2 SMNVEV (reference sequence). This CDR3 comprises 14 residues. CDR3 nucleotide sequence: TGTGCCAGCAAGATAGCGGGTGCCTACAATGAGCAGTTCTTC. Translated: CASKIAGAYNEQFF.

This clonotype was recorded a few times. The CDR3 loop reads CASSQTQGVHTGELFF. CDR3 sequence (DNA): TGTGCCAGCAGCCAGACACAGGGAGTTCACACCGGGGAGCTGTTTTTT. This sequence joins TRBV7-9 and TRBJ2-2; TRBD1 is a possible D gene (6 bases). This CDR3 is 16 amino acids long. The V end was cut by 5 bases, the J end by 3 bases, with 16 bases between. Looked up from germline, CDR1 is SEHNR and CDR2 is FQNEAQ (reference sequence).

The V and J genes are TRBV10-3 and TRBJ2-7; 7 bases line up with TRBD2. Germline values: CDR1 ENHRY, CDR2 SYGVKD. The CDR3 has 14 amino acids. V was pared by 6 bases and J by 2 bases, with 7 bases of the junction left unmatched. DNA of the CDR3: TGTGCCATCAGCCTATCGGCGGGAGCCTACGAGCAGTACTTC. Translating gives CAISLSAGAYEQYF.